These 20 T cell receptor beta chains were sequenced from one sample in a study of response to subunit inactivated influenza vaccine. TCRdb passed the RT-PCR reads through MiXCR, listing each CDR3 protein once. This sample has about 500,000 distinct CDR3 sequences, with approximately 15% found just once. This specimen consisted of CD4+ T cells sorted from PBMCs, obtained around 2 years after vaccination. These receptors all come from a man aged 50 to 69 who received an inactivated influenza vaccine.

This clonotype occurred a few times. J is TRBJ1-2 and V is TRBV4-1; possibly TRBD1 for D (6 bases). The germline CDR1 and CDR2 sequences are MGHRA and YSYEKL. Trimming shortened V by 4 bases and J by 4 bases, and 16 bases separated the two germline ends. CDR3 length: 15 residues. CDR3 DNA sequence: TGCGCCAGCAGCCCAGGGGACCGCCTCTCCTATGGCTACACCTTC. It is translated as CASSPGDRLSYGYTF.

The genes are TRBV5-1 and TRBJ2-7; 8 nucleotides match TRBD1. Germline assignment: CDR1 SGHRS and CDR2 YFSETQ. V was clipped by 0 bases and J by 3 bases; unmatched bases: 8. This CDR3 is built from 16 residues. The CDR3 sequence: CASSLGTGSSDYEQYF. The CDR3 DNA reads TGCGCCAGCAGCTTGGGGACAGGGTCGTCGGACTACGAGCAGTACTTC.

This clonotype was found a few times. The chain links TRBV28 to TRBJ2-5; D gene uncertain. The length of the CDR3 is 14 residues. The V gene lost 6 bases and the J gene lost 5 bases, with 16 bases spanning the gap. In germline, CDR1 is MDHEN, CDR2 SYDVKM. CDR3 coding DNA: TGTGCCAGCAGCAAATCTAGGATCGGGGAGACCCAGTACTTC. It encodes CASSKSRIGETQYF.

The gene calls are TRBV20-1 and TRBJ2-3, with TRBD2 matching over 9 bases. V trimming: 3 bases; J trimming: 3 bases; junction bases outside the gene matches: 10. The CDR3 is 16 amino acids. Germline V lookup: CDR1 DFQATT, CDR2 SNEGSKA (reference sequence). The CDR3 loop is CSARGLAGGHTDTQYF. In nucleotides, the CDR3 is TGCAGTGCTAGGGGCCTCGCGGGGGGGCATACAGATACGCAGTATTTT.

This clonotype was recorded many times. The chain combines TRBV20-1 with TRBJ1-1; 9 nucleotides match TRBD1. The CDR3 is made up of 14 amino acids. Looked up from germline, CDR1 is DFQATT and CDR2 is SNEGSKA (reference sequence). V dropped 8 bases and J dropped 4; count of bases not matched to a gene: 11. The CDR3 is CSTLQGAKTTEAFF. CDR3 coding DNA: TGCAGTACCCTACAGGGGGCTAAAACCACTGAAGCTTTCTTT.

Note on this clonotype: Germline and junction disagree at one end, which may indicate a read error. The chain recombines TRBV7-7 with TRBJ2-1, with TRBD1 as a possible D gene (5 bases). The CDR3 contains 13 residues. The V gene's germline CDR1 is SSHAT and CDR2 FNYEAQ (reference sequence). In DNA form, the CDR3 reads TGTGCTAGCAGCTTAGGACACAACAATGAGCAGTTCTTC. This gives the protein CASSLGHNNEQFF.

This clonotype was detected only a few times. The V call is TRBV7-2, the J call TRBJ1-1, with 8 bases identical to TRBD1. The V gene end was trimmed by 5 bases and the J gene end by 0 bases; junction bases not matched to a gene: 8. This CDR3 is built from 16 residues. The germline gives CDR1 SGHTA, CDR2 FQGNSA. CDR3 nucleotide sequence: TGTGCCAGCAGCCCCGAGACAGGGGCAGTGAACACTGAAGCTTTCTTT. Residues: CASSPETGAVNTEAFF.

The V and J genes are TRBV4-2 and TRBJ2-3; 7 bases agree with TRBD1. The CDR3 is made up of 16 amino acids. CDR1 and CDR2 (germline): LGHNA, YNFKEQ. V shed 1 base and J 0 bases; nucleotides not matched to a gene: 4. The CDR3 sequence is CASSQATGSSTDTQYF. CDR3 DNA: TGTGCCAGCAGCCAAGCGACAGGGTCAAGCACAGATACGCAGTATTTT.

This clonotype has more than one count but fewer than ten. The chain uses TRBV7-2 and TRBJ2-3; 7 bases match TRBD1. CDR1 is SGHTA, CDR2 FQGNSA, per germline. This CDR3 contains 15 residues. The V segment lost 5 bases and the J segment 0 bases; nucleotides outside the gene matches: 5. CDR3 nucleotides: TGTGCCAGCAGCCCAATCAGGGGGAGCACAGATACGCAGTATTTT. Translation gives CASSPIRGSTDTQYF.

J is TRBJ1-5 and V is TRBV7-8; D is ambiguous. The CDR3 is made up of 19 amino acids. CDR1 and CDR2 from the germline V gene are SGHVS and FQNEAQ. Between the trimmed V and J ends, which lost 0 bases and 2 bases, there was a span of 20 bases. CDR3 DNA: TGTGCCAGCAGCTTAGCGATGGTTTGGGGTTGGGGTCGCAATCAGCCCCAGCATTTT. Its protein is CASSLAMVWGWGRNQPQHF.

This clonotype was seen only a few times. The chain joins TRBV6-2 or TRBV6-3 to TRBJ2-5; 10 bases agree with TRBD2. Germline trimming cut 5 bases from V and 1 base from J; bases unmatched to any gene: 10. Germline loops: CDR1 MNHEY, CDR2 SVGEGT. The CDR3 consists of 17 residues. The CDR3 region has the DNA TGTGCCAGCAGTCCCATGGGGGGACTAGCGACCCAAGAGACCCAGTACTTC. Amino acids: CASSPMGGLATQETQYF.

This clonotype has only a few counts. The chain joins TRBV20-1 to TRBJ2-5, with 11 positions matching TRBD1. CDR3 length: 17 amino acids. CDR1 DFQATT and CDR2 SNEGSKA come from the germline V gene (reference sequence). V shed 0 bases and J 2 bases; nucleotides not matched to a gene: 8. CDR3 DNA sequence: TGCAGTGCTAGAGATCCCCTGGGACAGGGGGTACAAGAGACCCAGTACTTC. It specifies CSARDPLGQGVQETQYF.

This clonotype was detected only a few times. The V call is TRBV20-1, the J call TRBJ1-1, with D possibly being TRBD1 (5 bases). This CDR3 region has 15 residues. V was cut by 0 bases and J by 4 bases, with 15 bases left in between. Germline loops: CDR1 DFQATT, CDR2 SNEGSKA (reference sequence). CDR3 in amino acids: CSARDRSIGGTEAFF. In nucleotides, the CDR3 is TGCAGTGCTAGAGATCGGTCCATCGGGGGCACTGAAGCTTTCTTT.

The chain employs TRBV29-1 and TRBJ2-3, with D uncertain. Trimming removed 6 bases from V and 6 bases from J, with 10 bases in between. The CDR3 covers 11 residues. Germline values: CDR1 SQVTM, CDR2 ANQGSEA. CDR3 in DNA: TGCAGCGTAGCACGCCAGGATACGCAGTATTTT. The encoded protein is CSVARQDTQYF.

The J gene is TRBJ2-1, the V gene TRBV12-3 or TRBV12-4, with D unclear. This CDR3 is built from 13 residues. V was pared by 5 bases and J by 9 bases, with 14 bases between. CDR3 protein: CASSRDSSGEQFF. CDR3 nucleotide sequence: TGTGCCAGCAGTCGCGACTCTTCCGGTGAGCAGTTCTTC.

This clonotype has more than one count but fewer than ten. The chain has TRBV4-1 and TRBJ2-4; D gene ambiguous. V lost 0 bases and J lost 2, with 8 bases in between. Germline-derived CDR1 and CDR2 are MGHRA and YSYEKL. This CDR3 is 15 amino acids long. Written as DNA, the CDR3 is TGCGCCAGCAGCCAAGATCAGTTGTCCAAAAACATTCAGTACTTC. Translation: CASSQDQLSKNIQYF.

This clonotype was observed many times. V and J are TRBV27 and TRBJ2-4; TRBD1 aligns across 7 bases. The V gene's germline CDR1 is MNHEY and CDR2 SMNVEV (reference sequence). Unmatched junction bases numbered 14, after V lost 6 bases and J lost 0 bases. This CDR3 has 18 amino acids. CDR3 region: CASSPGTVTPLAKNIQYF. The CDR3 bases are TGTGCCAGCAGCCCCGGGACAGTGACTCCTCTAGCCAAAAACATTCAGTACTTC.

This chain links TRBV4-1 with TRBJ2-2; D may match TRBD1 or TRBD2 (6 bases each). Germline V gives CDR1 MGHRA, CDR2 YSYEKL. Between the trimmed V and J ends, which lost 2 bases and 7 bases, there was a span of 8 bases. The CDR3 length is 13 residues. Here the CDR3 DNA reads TGCGCCAGCAGCCAAAGGGGGGTCGGGGAGCTGTTTTTT. As protein: CASSQRGVGELFF.

This clonotype has a handful of counts. J is TRBJ2-7 and V is TRBV2; the D gene is possibly TRBD1 (6 bases). The CDR3 has 14 amino acids. V was cut by 8 bases and J by 2 bases, with 16 bases left in between. Germline CDR1 and CDR2: SNHLY and FYNNEI. The chain's CDR3 is CASSWDTNPYEQYF. DNA of the CDR3: TGTGCCAGCTCTTGGGACACCAACCCCTACGAGCAGTACTTC.

The V call is TRBV2, the J call TRBJ1-2, with D possibly TRBD1 on 5 matching bases. Germline V gene lookup returns CDR1 SNHLY and CDR2 FYNNEI. The CDR3 consists of 17 residues. Deletions cut 2 bases from V and 0 bases from J, with 16 bases between. The CDR3 sequence is CASSELGGFNTNYGYTF. CDR3 sequence (DNA): TGTGCCAGCAGTGAACTGGGGGGATTTAATACTAACTATGGCTACACCTTC.